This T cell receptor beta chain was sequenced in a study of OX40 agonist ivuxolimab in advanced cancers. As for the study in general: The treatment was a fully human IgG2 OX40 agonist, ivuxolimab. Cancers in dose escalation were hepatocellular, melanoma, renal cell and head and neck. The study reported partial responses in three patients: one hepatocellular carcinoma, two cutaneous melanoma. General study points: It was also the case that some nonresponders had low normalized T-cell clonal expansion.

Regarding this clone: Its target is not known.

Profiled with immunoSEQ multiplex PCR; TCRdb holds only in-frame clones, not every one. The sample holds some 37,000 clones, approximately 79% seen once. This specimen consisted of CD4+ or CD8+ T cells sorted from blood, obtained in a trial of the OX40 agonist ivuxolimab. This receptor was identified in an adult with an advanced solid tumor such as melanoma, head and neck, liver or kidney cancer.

The CDR3 loop is CASSTHRGATEAFF. CDR3 nucleotides: TGTGCCAGCAGCACCCACAGGGGGGCCACTGAAGCTTTCTTT. This chain links TRBV9 with TRBJ1-1; 8 bases are shared with TRBD1. The CDR3 is 14 residues long. V shed 4 bases and J 4 bases; nucleotides not matched to a gene: 6. Germline V gives CDR1 SGDLS, CDR2 YYNGEE.